A single sample gave rise to the 10 T cell receptor beta chains below, sequenced in a study of T-cell memory formation after mild COVID-19. MiXCR, applied by TCRdb to the 5' RACE reads, yields one record per CDR3 protein. The sample contains 220,000 or so distinct CDR3 sequences, around 8.8% of which appear only once. Material: PBMCs or a T cell subset sorted from them (not recorded which). The receptors were gathered from a young man who had mild COVID-19 (a few samples of this study predate the infection). Cell type and time point are not known.

This clonotype showed up just a few times. The chain recombines TRBV29-1 with TRBJ2-4; D remains unclear. Per germline, CDR1 SQVTM and CDR2 ANQGSEA. This CDR3 region has 14 residues. V was trimmed by 3 bases and J by 0 bases, leaving 9 bases between them. This chain's CDR3 is CSVDELKAKNIQYF. Written as DNA, the CDR3 is TGCAGCGTTGATGAACTTAAAGCCAAAAACATTCAGTACTTC.

The rearrangement uses TRBV6-5 and TRBJ1-1; D is unclear. Trimming stripped 1 base from V and 0 bases from J, with 6 bases between. The germline gives CDR1 MNHEY, CDR2 SVGAGI. CDR3 size: 14 residues. The CDR3: CASSYWALNTEAFF. The DNA of the CDR3 is TGTGCCAGCAGTTACTGGGCCCTGAACACTGAAGCTTTCTTT.

The chain couples TRBV20-1 to TRBJ2-5; D remains unclear. CDR3 length equals 13 residues. V was pared by 6 bases and J by 3 bases, with 14 bases between. Germline CDR1 reads DFQATT; CDR2 reads SNEGSKA (reference sequence). CDR3 nucleotides: TGCAGTGCCCACAAACCTAGTGAAGAGACCCAGTACTTC. Its protein is CSAHKPSEETQYF.

As DNA, the CDR3 is TGTGCCAGCAGCTTATTTCCGGAGAGACCGTGGGAGACCCAGTACTTC. It specifies CASSLFPERPWETQYF. This sequence joins TRBV7-2 and TRBJ2-5; D remains ambiguous. V gave up 2 bases and J gave up 5 bases, with 18 bases separating them. Germline loops: CDR1 SGHTA, CDR2 FQGNSA. CDR3 length: 16 amino acids. The variable domain in full, completed from reference TRBV7-2 and TRBJ2-5, reads GAGVSQSPSNKVTEKGKDVELRCDPISGHTALYWYRQSLGQGLEFLIYFQGNSAPDKSGLPSDRFSAERTGGSVSTLTIQRTQQEDSAVYLCASSLFPERPWETQYFGPGTRLLVL.

This clonotype appeared a few times. The CDR3 bases are TGCGCCAGCAGCTTTGTGGCACGGAACACCGGGGAGCTGTTTTTT. It specifies CASSFVARNTGELFF. This chain links TRBV5-1 with TRBJ2-2, with unresolved D. V was cut by 2 bases and J by 1 base, with 9 bases left in between. The CDR3 totals 15 residues. The V gene's germline CDR1 is SGHRS and CDR2 YFSETQ.

The chain is built from TRBV6-5 and TRBJ1-6, with TRBD1 as a possible D gene (6 bases). The length of the CDR3 is 12 residues. CDR1 is MNHEY, CDR2 SVGAGI, per germline. V lost 6 bases, J lost 8 bases, and 8 bases lay in between. In DNA form, the CDR3 reads TGTGCCAGCAGCCAGGGGTATTCACCCCTCCACTTT. Translating it yields CASSQGYSPLHF.

This clonotype has ten or more counts. V usage is TRBV20-1 and J usage is TRBJ2-1; 7 bases map to TRBD2. CDR3 size: 14 residues. The ends lost 1 base at V and 4 bases at J; junction bases unmatched: 4. Per germline, CDR1 DFQATT and CDR2 SNEGSKA (reference sequence). CDR3 residues: CSARGSGAYNEQFF. CDR3 in DNA: TGCAGTGCTAGAGGGAGCGGGGCGTACAATGAGCAGTTCTTC.

V and J are TRBV6-6 and TRBJ2-3, with 13 bases lining up with TRBD2. V lost 2 bases and J lost 1; bases outside the gene matches: 9. The germline CDR1 and CDR2 sequences are MNHNY and SVGAGI (reference sequence). This CDR3 comprises 19 residues. The CDR3 nucleotides read TGTGCCAGCAGTTACGGGGGGGACGGGACTAGCGGGGGCACAGATACGCAGTATTTT. Residues: CASSYGGDGTSGGTDTQYF.

This clonotype was seen many times. This chain connects TRBV5-1 to TRBJ1-5, with no clear D. Germline CDR1 reads SGHRS; CDR2 reads YFSETQ. The CDR3 consists of 14 residues. Trimming removed 2 bases from V and 3 bases from J, with 9 bases in between. CDR3 sequence (DNA): TGCGCCAGCAGCTTACTGGGATCCAATCAGCCCCAGCATTTT. This translates into CASSLLGSNQPQHF.

In this sample, this clonotype turned up a few times. This chain connects TRBV7-2 to TRBJ2-7, with D hard to call. V lost 1 base, J lost 3 bases, and 7 bases lay in between. Germline loops: CDR1 SGHTA, CDR2 FQGNSA. This CDR3 contains 13 residues. The CDR3 protein is CASSLVAGYEQYV. The CDR3 region has the DNA TGTGCCAGCAGCTTAGTGGCCGGCTACGAGCAGTACGTC.